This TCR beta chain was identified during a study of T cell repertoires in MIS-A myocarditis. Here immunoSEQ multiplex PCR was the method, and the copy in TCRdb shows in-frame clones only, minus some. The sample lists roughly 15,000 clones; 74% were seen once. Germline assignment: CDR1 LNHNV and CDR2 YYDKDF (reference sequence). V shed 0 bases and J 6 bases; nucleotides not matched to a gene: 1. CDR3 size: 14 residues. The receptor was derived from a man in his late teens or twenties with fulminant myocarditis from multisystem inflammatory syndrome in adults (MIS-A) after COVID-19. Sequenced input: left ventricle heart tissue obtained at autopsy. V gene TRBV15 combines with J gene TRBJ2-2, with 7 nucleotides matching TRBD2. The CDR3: CATSRDRGAGELFF. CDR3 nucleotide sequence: TGTGCCACCAGCAGAGACCGGGGGGCCGGGGAGCTGTTTTTT.